The next 5 T cell receptor beta chains were all read from a single sample in a study of early T cells in non-severe SARS-CoV-2 infection. TCRdb re-derived calls from the 5' RACE reads in MiXCR, one entry per CDR3 protein. This sample yields some 19,000 distinct CDR3 sequences, of which less than 5% are seen a single time; over 7% belongs to the top ten. Source material: whole blood. These receptors originate from an adult who was a healthcare worker with PCR-confirmed SARS-CoV-2 infection or an uninfected control (not recorded which).

In its sample, this clonotype ranks as medium-sized. This chain links TRBV5-5 with TRBJ2-7; TRBD1 or TRBD2 may be the D gene (5 bases each). V lost 4 bases and J lost 6, with 11 bases in between. CDR3 length: 12 amino acids. CDR1 SGHKS and CDR2 YYEKEE come from the germline V gene (reference sequence). CDR3 DNA: TGTGCCAGCAGCCCGTATGGGGGCGAGCAGTACTTC. It specifies CASSPYGGEQYF.

This clonotype was counted many times. The gene calls are TRBV28 and TRBJ2-3, with no clear D. Trimming removed 3 bases from V and 1 base from J, with 8 bases in between. The CDR3 contains 14 residues. Looked up from germline, CDR1 is MDHEN and CDR2 is SYDVKM. The CDR3 protein is CASSFLSGTDTQYF. As DNA, the CDR3 is TGTGCCAGCAGTTTCCTCTCTGGCACAGATACGCAGTATTTT. Using reference TRBV28 and TRBJ2-3 for the parts outside the CDR3, the full variable domain is DVKVTQSSRYLVKRTGEKVFLECVQDMDHENMFWYRQDPGLGLRLIYFSYDVKMKEKGDIPEGYSVSREKKERFSLILESASTNQTSMYLCASSFLSGTDTQYFGPGTRLTVL.

The table lists this clonotype with many counts. The DNA for the CDR3 is TGTGCCATCAGTGAGCCAGGGCGGGGCTCTGGAAACACCATATATTTT. It specifies CAISEPGRGSGNTIYF. The chain employs TRBV10-3 and TRBJ1-3, with TRBD1 as a possible D gene (5 bases). V lost 2 bases to trimming and J lost 0 bases, with 11 bases between them. Germline assignment: CDR1 ENHRY and CDR2 SYGVKD. The CDR3 has 16 amino acids.

At least ten counts were recorded for this clonotype. V usage is TRBV29-1 and J usage is TRBJ2-7; possibly TRBD2 for D (6 bases). The CDR3 sequence is 14 residues long. Germline values: CDR1 SQVTM, CDR2 ANQGSEA. V shed 6 bases and J shed 0 bases, with 15 bases lying between them. CDR3 coding DNA: TGCAGCGTACTCCTGGAGGGTAGCTCCTACGAGCAGTACTTC. Protein: CSVLLEGSSYEQYF.

By its share, this clonotype is medium-sized (0.01 to 0.1%). The CDR3 loop reads CASSERRTTEAFF. The DNA of the CDR3 is TGTGCCAGCAGTGAACGACGTACCACTGAAGCTTTCTTT. The V call is TRBV2, the J call TRBJ1-1; D remains unclear. CDR1 and CDR2 (germline): SNHLY, FYNNEI. Trimming stripped 2 bases from V and 4 bases from J, with 8 bases between. The CDR3 has 13 amino acids.